This TCR beta chain stems from a study of CD8+ T cells in alopecia areata. RNA, once extracted, was reverse transcribed into cDNA for use as the sequencing template. The method was immunoSEQ multiplex PCR; TCRdb's version includes in-frame clones alone and lacks a portion of them. Of fewer than 100,000 clones detected, nearly 45% appear once; the ten largest clones hold 0.6% to 0.85%. Note on this clone: The sample carries other DNA sequences with the same CDR3.

V trimming: 6 bases; J trimming: 0 bases; junction bases outside the gene matches: 7. This CDR3 contains 14 residues. CDR1 and CDR2 from the germline V gene are SQVTM and ANQGSEA. Sequenced: CD4+ T cells sorted from blood. This clonotype was obtained from a human donor with alopecia areata. The chain employs TRBV29-1 and TRBJ1-1; 7 bases agree with TRBD1. Here the CDR3 reads CSVAPQGMNTEAFF. The CDR3 DNA follows: TGCAGCGTAGCTCCACAGGGGATGAACACTGAAGCTTTCTTT.